The present entry profiles one T cell receptor (beta chain) with its context. This sample is part of a study of shared clonotypes between healthy human individuals. Several immunoSEQ plates received, in even portions, the genomic DNA of each subset. TCRdb keeps only in-frame clones here, not all; method: immunoSEQ multiplex PCR. This sample has some 1,100,000 clones, with approximately 78% found just once. CDR3 size: 17 residues. The V end was cut by 7 bases, the J end by 1 base, with 19 bases between. The germline V gene encodes CDR1 MNHEY and CDR2 SMNVEV (reference sequence). This receptor was obtained from a young man in good health. Some clones in this sample may be carry-over from other donors' samples. The sample consisted of memory CD4+ T cells from PBMCs. Subset given: CD45RA-negative fraction. The chain combines TRBV27 with TRBJ2-2; TRBD1 or TRBD2 may be the D gene (5 bases each). This chain's CDR3 is CASTPGWGSQNTGELFF. CDR3 bases: TGTGCCAGCACCCCAGGTTGGGGGAGTCAGAACACCGGGGAGCTGTTTTTT.